This entry concerns a single TCR beta chain. This clone was seen just once. Its target antigen remains unknown. No quality values exist for individual bases; no much larger clone is one base distant. These data are taken from a study of siplizumab effects on memory and regulatory T cells (dated by TCRdb to the late 2010s). Notes on the research overall: The study examined how the anti-CD2 antibody siplizumab affects alloreactive T-cell subsets in allogeneic mixed lymphocyte reactions built from human PBMCs.

General conclusions and limits of the study: The suppressive function of proliferating Tregs from siplizumab cultures was not functionally confirmed. Unstimulated naive T cells appeared more diverse than memory T cells, and naive cells seemed to contribute substantially to the alloresponse. Because sequences below about 10^-5 frequency were poorly captured, only a minor fraction of alloreactive clones could be mapped to unstimulated subsets. Siplizumab significantly reduced the cumulative frequency of alloreactive sequences traceable to unstimulated CD4+ memory T cells. In reactions with siplizumab, an average of 68.8% of mappable alloreactive CD4+ clones were Treg-derived, compared with around 30% in control reactions. For roughly 75-97% of proliferating CD4+ or CD8+ clones, no naive or memory phenotype could be assigned.

The method was the immunoSEQ multiplex PCR assay. The deep sequencing platform assayed around 94,000 TCR templates per sample. Genomic DNA extracted from sorted T cells was used for TCRbeta CDR3 sequencing. The authors processed their data as follows. The R programming language was used for the clonal analysis of the TCRbeta CDR3 data. Alloreactive CD4+ and CD8+ clones were identified by comparing unstimulated samples to CFSE-low samples taken after the reaction. Regulatory or non-regulatory origin of alloreactive CD4+ clones was assigned by matching sequences to the sorted unstimulated Treg and non-Treg repertoires. In its TCRdb copy, this immuneACCESS table keeps in-frame sequences only and misses some clones. Where compared with another copy, unresolved V genes explain less than half of these, and the others have no known cause. Clone size and the V and J calls come from that table; the DNA yielded D and trimming. In this sample the table shows around 100,000 clones, more than 85% of which occur a single time. Clones ranked in the top ten supply roughly 2.5% of the sample.

V sheds 3 bases and J sheds 10 bases, leaving 19 bases between their ends. The CDR3 has 15 amino acids, counting the end cysteine and phenylalanine. Only the CDR3 DNA stays, 45 bases, in frame from base 1. The germline V gene specifies SNHLY as CDR1 and FYNNEI as CDR2. Sorted unstimulated T cells and proliferating T cells recovered from mixed lymphocyte reactions underwent TCRbeta CDR3 sequencing. Fresh whole blood from around 11 HLA-typed healthy donors was used to isolate PBMCs. What was sequenced was CD4+ T cells sorted from blood. The sequence joins TRBV2 to TRBJ2-1; no D gene is confidently identified. The origin of this receptor is a human donor in good health. Some clones in this sample may be carry-over from other donors' samples. The nucleotides are TGTGCCAGCAGTGAGGCCTCCCCTTTTGGCTTCGAGCAGTTCTTC. Its protein is CASSEASPFGFEQFF.